The 17 T cell receptor beta chains below all came from one sample that was sequenced in a study of CD8 T cells in ankylosing spondylitis. TCRdb re-called the 5' RACE reads through MiXCR, storing one row per CDR3 protein. The data contain about 340,000 distinct CDR3 sequences, approximately 14% of them seen just once; the ten biggest clones take up 0.85% to 1.4%. Source material: blood, either unsorted or a sorted T cell fraction (not recorded which). The receptors were sampled from a male donor with ankylosing spondylitis or in good health (not recorded which).

This chain uses TRBV20-1 with TRBJ2-1, with 11 bases identical to TRBD2. After removal of 0 bases from V and 8 bases from J, the junction contained 6 bases not matched to a gene. Germline CDR1 and CDR2: DFQATT and SNEGSKA (reference sequence). This CDR3 spans 15 amino acids. Here the CDR3 reads CSARDSILAGDEQFF. Here the CDR3 DNA reads TGCAGTGCTAGAGATTCAATACTAGCGGGAGATGAGCAGTTCTTC.

The V gene is TRBV5-1, the J gene TRBJ2-5, with D possibly matching TRBD1 (6 bases). Trimming stripped 4 bases from V and 4 bases from J, with 14 bases between. Germline-derived CDR1 and CDR2 are SGHRS and YFSETQ. This CDR3 is 14 amino acids long. This CDR3 reads CASSRDTMVETQYF. CDR3 bases: TGCGCCAGCAGCAGGGACACGATGGTAGAGACCCAGTACTTC.

This clonotype was detected only a few times. The chain combines TRBV7-9 with TRBJ1-2; D is uncertain. Germline V gene sequence: CDR1 SEHNR, CDR2 FQNEAQ (reference sequence). V was shortened by 1 base and J by 4 bases, with 19 bases between the two germline ends. This CDR3 is 17 amino acids long. CDR3 nucleotides: TGTGCCAGCAGCTTAGATGGAAACAGACACAAAGGCTATGGCTACACCTTC. Translated: CASSLDGNRHKGYGYTF.

This clonotype was seen ten or more times. V is TRBV10-1 and J is TRBJ2-2; D might be TRBD1 (5 bases). Germline V CDR1 and CDR2: WNHNN, SYGVQD (reference sequence). V was clipped by 8 bases and J by 4 bases, with 14 bases between them. The CDR3 totals 14 residues. For the CDR3, the DNA is TGCGCCAGCGGCAGGGAAGGGTTCACCGGGGAGCTGTTTTTT. Protein product: CASGREGFTGELFF.

The chain employs TRBV4-1 and TRBJ2-3, with a weak D call TRBD2 (6 bases). The V end was cut by 1 base, the J end by 4 bases, with 15 bases between. This CDR3 has 16 amino acids. Germline V gene data show CDR1 as MGHRA and CDR2 as YSYEKL. In nucleotides, the CDR3 is TGCGCCAGCAGCCAAGCCCGTGCTAGCGCCCCAGATACGCAGTATTTT. Encoded protein: CASSQARASAPDTQYF.

This clonotype was observed a few times. The chain joins TRBV12-3 or TRBV12-4 to TRBJ1-1; D call uncertain. CDR3 length equals 13 residues. V shed 3 bases and J shed 7 bases, with 12 bases lying between them. The CDR3 DNA sequence: TGTGCCAGCAGTTTTCGGGCGGGGAGTGAAGCTTTCTTT. It yields the protein CASSFRAGSEAFF.

This clonotype occurred a few times. V usage is TRBV11-2 and J usage is TRBJ2-1, with a possible D match to TRBD2 (6 bases). V gave up 3 bases and J gave up 0 bases, with 12 bases separating them. The CDR3 consists of 16 residues. Germline CDR1 SGHAT, CDR2 FQNNGV. The CDR3 nucleotides are TGTGCCAGCAGCTTTGGGGACTTTAGCTCCTACAATGAGCAGTTCTTC. As protein: CASSFGDFSSYNEQFF.

This rearrangement joins TRBV12-3 or TRBV12-4 to TRBJ2-7, with 12 positions matching TRBD2. There are 14 residues in the CDR3. V was clipped by 6 bases and J by 3 bases; unmatched bases: 3. The CDR3 nucleotides are TGTGCCAGCAGGGTGGGACTAGCGGGCTACGAGCAGTACTTC. Protein product: CASRVGLAGYEQYF.

This clonotype was detected a few times. The chain joins TRBV4-1 to TRBJ2-1; 10 bases are a match to TRBD2. V was clipped by 4 bases and J by 3 bases; unmatched bases: 9. The CDR3 has 17 amino acids. Germline V gene data show CDR1 as MGHRA and CDR2 as YSYEKL. CDR3 region: CASSRGLGTSVYNEQFF. DNA of the CDR3: TGCGCCAGCAGCCGGGGCTTAGGGACTAGCGTCTACAATGAGCAGTTCTTC.

The chain joins TRBV10-3 to TRBJ2-2, with 8 bases fitting TRBD2. J lost 1 base, V lost 2 bases, and 6 bases had no gene match. The germline V gene encodes CDR1 ENHRY and CDR2 SYGVKD. CDR3 size: 17 residues. CDR3 sequence (DNA): TGTGCCATCAGTGAGGCCGGGCTAGCGGGGAACACCGGGGAGCTGTTTTTT. Its translation is CAISEAGLAGNTGELFF.

This clonotype was seen a handful of times. The V and J genes are TRBV12-3 or TRBV12-4 and TRBJ2-2; 7 bases align to TRBD2. The junction had 4 bases not matched to a gene; V was cut back by 6 bases and J by 0 bases. This CDR3 region has 15 residues. This chain's CDR3 is CASSPTSANTGELFF. In DNA form, the CDR3 reads TGTGCCAGCAGCCCCACTAGCGCGAACACCGGGGAGCTGTTTTTT.

The chain combines TRBV29-1 with TRBJ1-2; D is unclear. Germline V gene data show CDR1 as SQVTM and CDR2 as ANQGSEA. V was shortened by 6 bases and J by 0 bases, with 11 bases between the two germline ends. The CDR3 length is 13 residues. The CDR3 sequence is CSVSDGSNYGYTF. As DNA, the CDR3 is TGCAGCGTATCAGACGGATCTAACTATGGCTACACCTTC.

This clonotype was found a few times. The V and J genes are TRBV27 and TRBJ1-4; TRBD1 matches 9 bases. J gave up 6 bases and V 5 bases, and 13 bases lay outside the gene matches. Germline CDR1 and CDR2: MNHEY and SMNVEV (reference sequence). CDR3 size: 17 residues. CDR3 in amino acids: CASSTAEDRGYHEKLFF. The CDR3, as DNA: TGTGCCAGCAGTACCGCAGAAGACAGGGGGTATCATGAAAAACTGTTTTTT.

This clonotype occurred many times. The V call is TRBV27, the J call TRBJ2-7, with TRBD1 matching 7 bases. V shed 5 bases and J 0 bases; nucleotides not matched to a gene: 4. Looked up from germline, CDR1 is MNHEY and CDR2 is SMNVEV (reference sequence). The CDR3 has 14 residues. DNA for the CDR3: TGTGCCAGCAGTGGGGACAGCCCCTCCTACGAGCAGTACTTC. This codes for CASSGDSPSYEQYF.

This clonotype was observed a few times. The V and J genes are TRBV29-1 and TRBJ2-5; 10 nucleotides match TRBD2. CDR1 is SQVTM, CDR2 ANQGSEA, per germline. This CDR3 is built from 14 residues. With V trimmed by 2 bases and J by 5 bases, 5 bases remained unmatched. DNA of the CDR3: TGCAGCGTTGAACTAGCGGGAGTGAGGGAGACCCAGTACTTC. Protein sequence: CSVELAGVRETQYF.

Many counts were recorded for this clonotype. Written as DNA, the CDR3 is TGCGCCAGCAGTATGTCGGGAATGAACACTGAAGCTTTCTTT. The encoded protein is CASSMSGMNTEAFF. This chain links TRBV5-1 with TRBJ1-1; unclear D gene. CDR3 length: 14 amino acids. Germline assignment: CDR1 SGHRS and CDR2 YFSETQ. The ends were cut back, 5 bases at V and 0 bases at J, with 11 bases in the middle.

The table lists this clonotype with a few counts. CDR3 sequence: CASSLGTDPGTGELFF. Here the CDR3 DNA reads TGCGCCAGCAGCTTAGGGACCGACCCAGGCACCGGGGAGCTGTTTTTT. This chain uses TRBV5-1 with TRBJ2-2; the D call may be TRBD1 or TRBD2 (5 bases each). V was trimmed by 2 bases and J by 4 bases, leaving 15 bases between them. CDR1 is SGHRS and CDR2 is YFSETQ in the germline V gene. This CDR3 is built from 16 residues.